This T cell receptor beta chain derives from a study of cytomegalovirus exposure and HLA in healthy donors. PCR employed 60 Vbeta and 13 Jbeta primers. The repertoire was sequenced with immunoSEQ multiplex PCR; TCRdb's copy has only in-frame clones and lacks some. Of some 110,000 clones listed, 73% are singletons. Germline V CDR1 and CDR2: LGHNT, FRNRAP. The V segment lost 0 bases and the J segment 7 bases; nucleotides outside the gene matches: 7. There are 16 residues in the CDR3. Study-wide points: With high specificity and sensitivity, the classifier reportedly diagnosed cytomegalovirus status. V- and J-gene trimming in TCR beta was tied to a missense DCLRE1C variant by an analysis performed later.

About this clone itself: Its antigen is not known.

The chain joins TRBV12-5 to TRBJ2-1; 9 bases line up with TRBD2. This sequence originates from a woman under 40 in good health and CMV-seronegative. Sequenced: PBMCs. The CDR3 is CASGLVKRGVGNEQFF. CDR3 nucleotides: TGTGCTAGTGGTTTGGTAAAGCGGGGGGTCGGTAATGAGCAGTTCTTC.